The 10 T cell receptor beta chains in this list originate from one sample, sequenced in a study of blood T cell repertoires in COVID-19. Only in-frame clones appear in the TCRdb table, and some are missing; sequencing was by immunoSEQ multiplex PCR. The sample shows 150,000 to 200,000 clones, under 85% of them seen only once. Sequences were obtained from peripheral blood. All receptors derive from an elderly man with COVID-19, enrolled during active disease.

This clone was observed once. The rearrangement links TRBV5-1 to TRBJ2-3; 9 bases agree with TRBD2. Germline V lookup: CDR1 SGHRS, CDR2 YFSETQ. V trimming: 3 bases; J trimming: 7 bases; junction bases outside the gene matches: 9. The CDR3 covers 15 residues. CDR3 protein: CASSSYSGGQYTQYF. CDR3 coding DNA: TGCGCCAGCAGCTCTTACAGCGGGGGGCAATATACGCAGTATTTT.

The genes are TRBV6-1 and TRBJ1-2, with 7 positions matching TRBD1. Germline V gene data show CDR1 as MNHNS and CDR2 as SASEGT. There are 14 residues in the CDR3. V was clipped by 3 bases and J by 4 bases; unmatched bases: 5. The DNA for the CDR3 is TGTGCCAGCAGTGAGAGGGACAGAGCCTATGGCTACACCTTC. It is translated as CASSERDRAYGYTF.

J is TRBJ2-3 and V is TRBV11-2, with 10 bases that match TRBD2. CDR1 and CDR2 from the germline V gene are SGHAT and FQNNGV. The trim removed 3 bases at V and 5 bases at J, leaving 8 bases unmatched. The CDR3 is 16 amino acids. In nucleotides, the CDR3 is TGTGCCAGCAGCTTTAAAGCGGGGGGGCGGAGAGATACGCAGTATTTT. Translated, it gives CASSFKAGGRRDTQYF.

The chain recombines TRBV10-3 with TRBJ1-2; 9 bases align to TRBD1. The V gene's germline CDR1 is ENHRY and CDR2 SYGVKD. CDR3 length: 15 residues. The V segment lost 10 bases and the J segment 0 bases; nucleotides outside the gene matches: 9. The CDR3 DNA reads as TGTGCCACCTCCGGGACAGGGCTTACTAACTATGGCTACACCTTC. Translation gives CATSGTGLTNYGYTF.

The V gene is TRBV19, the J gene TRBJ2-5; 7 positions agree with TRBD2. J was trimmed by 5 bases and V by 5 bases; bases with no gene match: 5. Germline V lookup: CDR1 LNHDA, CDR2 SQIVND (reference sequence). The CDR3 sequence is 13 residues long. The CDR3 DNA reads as TGTGCCAGTAGTCTAGCGGCGGGGGAGACCCAGTACTTC. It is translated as CASSLAAGETQYF.

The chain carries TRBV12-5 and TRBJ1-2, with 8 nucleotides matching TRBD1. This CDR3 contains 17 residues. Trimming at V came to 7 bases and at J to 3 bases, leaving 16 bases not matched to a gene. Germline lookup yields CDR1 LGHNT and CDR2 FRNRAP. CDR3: CASAPPGQGAAHYGYTF. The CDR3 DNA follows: TGTGCTAGTGCCCCTCCCGGACAGGGCGCCGCTCACTATGGCTACACCTTC.

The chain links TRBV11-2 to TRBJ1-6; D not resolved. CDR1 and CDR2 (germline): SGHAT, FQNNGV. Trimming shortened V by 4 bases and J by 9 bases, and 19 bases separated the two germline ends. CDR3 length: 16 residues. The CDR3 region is CASSSYISERSSPLHF. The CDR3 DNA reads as TGTGCCAGCAGCTCCTATATTTCTGAGAGGAGTTCACCCCTCCACTTT.

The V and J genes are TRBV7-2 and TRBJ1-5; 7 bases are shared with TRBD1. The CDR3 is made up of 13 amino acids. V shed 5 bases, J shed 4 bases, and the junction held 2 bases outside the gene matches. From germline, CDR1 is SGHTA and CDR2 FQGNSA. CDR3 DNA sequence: TGTGCCAGCAGCACGGACAGGAATCAGCCCCAGCATTTT. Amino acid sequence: CASSTDRNQPQHF.

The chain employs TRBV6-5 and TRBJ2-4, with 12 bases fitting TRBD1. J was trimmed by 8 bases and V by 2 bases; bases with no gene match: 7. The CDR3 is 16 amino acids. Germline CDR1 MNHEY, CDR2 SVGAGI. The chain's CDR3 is CASSYTGTGGEDIQYF. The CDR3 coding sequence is TGTGCCAGCAGTTACACGGGGACAGGGGGCGAGGACATTCAGTACTTC.

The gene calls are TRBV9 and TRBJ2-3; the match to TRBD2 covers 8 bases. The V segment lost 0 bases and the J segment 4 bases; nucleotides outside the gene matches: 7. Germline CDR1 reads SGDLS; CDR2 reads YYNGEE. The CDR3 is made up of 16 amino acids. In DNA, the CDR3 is TGTGCCAGCAGCGTAGCTGGGGCGGGGGGCCCAGATACGCAGTATTTT. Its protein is CASSVAGAGGPDTQYF.